Shown below are 30 T cell receptor beta chains from a single sample sequenced in a study of beta chain features in type 1 diabetes. The antigens these receptors bind are not known. Broader study findings: All four CD4+ subsets of Type 1 diabetes patients contained TCRB CDR3s that were moderately but significantly shorter.

The isolated RNA, all of it, was reverse transcribed, so expressed TCRB transcripts were what got sequenced. Clones were read by immunoSEQ multiplex PCR, and TCRdb kept only the in-frame ones, dropping some. This table has about 230,000 clones, 15% to 20% appearing once. The source material was naive CD4+ T cells from blood. The receptors were gathered from a man aged 25-45 years with type 1 diabetes.

This clone has just a few counts. The chain couples TRBV29-1 to TRBJ2-7; D not certain. This CDR3 comprises 11 residues. V lost 4 bases to trimming and J lost 7 bases, with 11 bases between them. The germline V gene has CDR1 SQVTM and CDR2 ANQGSEA. Written as DNA, the CDR3 is TGCAGCGTTGTACGAGTGAGAGAGCAGTACTTC. This gives the protein CSVVRVREQYF.

The chain employs TRBV7-9 and TRBJ2-5; 9 bases agree with TRBD1. CDR1 and CDR2 from the germline V gene are SEHNR and FQNEAQ (reference sequence). The CDR3 consists of 14 residues. V shed 5 bases and J 2 bases; nucleotides not matched to a gene: 3. In DNA form, the CDR3 reads TGTGCCAGCAGCACCGGGACAGGGCAAGAGACCCAGTACTTC. It yields the protein CASSTGTGQETQYF.

This clone occurred a few times. CDR3 nucleotide sequence: TGCGCCAGCAGCCAAGCCCGGACAGGGGGTGACAATCAGCCCCAGCATTTT. Its translation is CASSQARTGGDNQPQHF. The J gene is TRBJ1-5, the V gene TRBV4-1; TRBD1 aligns across 10 bases. Germline V lookup: CDR1 MGHRA, CDR2 YSYEKL. The CDR3 has 17 residues. Unmatched junction bases numbered 6, after V lost 1 base and J lost 3 bases.

The chain joins TRBV5-1 to TRBJ2-2; D is uncertain. The V and J ends lost 4 bases and 6 bases respectively, with 13 bases between them. This CDR3 region has 14 residues. CDR1 and CDR2 from the germline V gene are SGHRS and YFSETQ. Written as DNA, the CDR3 is TGCGCCAGCAGCCCCCTGGGGATCCCCGGGGAGCTGTTTTTT. It yields the protein CASSPLGIPGELFF. The full variable domain, in which reference TRBV5-1 and TRBJ2-2 provide the parts outside the CDR3, is KAGVTQTPRYLIKTRGQQVTLSCSPISGHRSVSWYQQTPGQGLQFLFEYFSETQRNKGNFPGRFSGRQFSNSRSEMNVSTLELGDSALYLCASSPLGIPGELFFGEGSRLTVL.

This clone occurred a few times. The V and J genes are TRBV7-2 and TRBJ2-7; 8 bases align to TRBD2. Germline CDR1 and CDR2: SGHTA and FQGNSA. Unmatched junction bases numbered 4, after V lost 3 bases and J lost 3 bases. This CDR3 has 14 amino acids. CDR3 sequence reads: CASSLTSDNYEQYF. CDR3 nucleotide sequence: TGTGCCAGCAGCTTGACTAGCGACAACTACGAGCAGTACTTC.

The chain has TRBV29-1 and TRBJ2-3; a possible D gene is TRBD2 (5 bases). Germline CDR1 reads SQVTM; CDR2 reads ANQGSEA. The CDR3 loop spans 12 amino acids. V was trimmed by 7 bases and J by 4 bases, leaving 12 bases between them. The CDR3 nucleotides read TGCAGCGGGCAGCGGAGCCCAGATACGCAGTATTTT. Translation: CSGQRSPDTQYF.

The chain uses TRBV30 and TRBJ1-1; D might be TRBD1 (5 bases). Germline V gene sequence: CDR1 GTSNPN, CDR2 SVGIG (reference sequence). The CDR3 consists of 14 residues. V was clipped by 2 bases and J by 0 bases, with 10 bases between them. CDR3 in amino acids: CAWSLGRLNTEAFF. The CDR3 coding sequence is TGTGCCTGGAGTTTGGGACGACTGAACACTGAAGCTTTCTTT.

This clone occurred a few times. The rearrangement links TRBV28 to TRBJ2-7; D is undetermined. With 7 bases removed from V and 0 bases from J, the gap between germline ends came to 1 base. The CDR3 has 10 amino acids. CDR1 is MDHEN, CDR2 SYDVKM, per germline. This CDR3 reads CASTSYEQYF. The CDR3, as DNA: TGTGCCAGCACCTCCTACGAGCAGTACTTC.

V and J are TRBV29-1 and TRBJ1-3, with D perhaps matching TRBD1 (5 bases). The ends were cut back, 7 bases at V and 2 bases at J, with 12 bases in the middle. The CDR3 length is 13 residues. Germline CDR1 is SQVTM and CDR2 is ANQGSEA. The CDR3 spells CSASQEAGNTIYF. CDR3 coding DNA: TGCAGCGCCTCACAGGAAGCTGGAAACACCATATATTTT.

This clone was counted only a few times. The chain is built from TRBV30 and TRBJ2-5; the D gene is possibly TRBD1 (7 bases). The CDR3 is 14 residues long. Trimming pared 1 base from V and 5 bases from J, leaving 14 bases between. CDR1 and CDR2 from the germline V gene are GTSNPN and SVGIG (reference sequence). The CDR3 here is CAWSGDRAGETQYF. The CDR3 DNA reads TGTGCCTGGAGTGGCGACAGGGCGGGGGAGACCCAGTACTTC.

In this sample, this clone turned up once. The chain uses TRBV9 and TRBJ2-3; 11 bases match TRBD2. The CDR3 contains 16 residues. Germline values: CDR1 SGDLS, CDR2 YYNGEE. Trimming took 6 bases from V and 0 from J; bases not matched to a gene: 6. CDR3 sequence (DNA): TGTGCCAGCACCATCGGGACTAGCGGTAGCACAGATACGCAGTATTTT. Protein product: CASTIGTSGSTDTQYF.

This rearrangement joins TRBV28 to TRBJ2-1; no definite D call. Trimming shortened V by 4 bases and J by 0 bases, and 13 bases separated the two germline ends. This CDR3 region has 16 residues. The germline V gene encodes CDR1 MDHEN and CDR2 SYDVKM. The CDR3 loop reads CASSSRRSSSYNEQFF. CDR3 nucleotides: TGTGCCAGCAGTTCCCGCAGGAGTTCCTCCTACAATGAGCAGTTCTTC.

This clone has a handful of counts. The gene calls are TRBV25-1 and TRBJ2-5; 8 bases match TRBD2. This CDR3 contains 14 residues. Germline lookup yields CDR1 MGHDK and CDR2 SYGVNS. V was clipped by 7 bases and J by 5 bases; unmatched bases: 9. CDR3 nucleotides: TGTGCCAGCACCCGTGCGGGGGGAGGGGAGACCCAGTACTTC. It encodes CASTRAGGGETQYF.

The rearrangement links TRBV6-6 to TRBJ2-7; weak D call: TRBD1 (6 bases). CDR3 length: 14 amino acids. V dropped 5 bases and J dropped 0 bases, with 11 bases sitting between them. Germline V gives CDR1 MNHNY, CDR2 SVGAGI (reference sequence). CDR3 nucleotides: TGTGCCAGCAGTCAGACAGGAAGCTCCTACGAGCAGTACTTC. This encodes CASSQTGSSYEQYF.

The rearrangement links TRBV5-4 to TRBJ2-1; 13 bases match TRBD2. Germline CDR1 reads SGHNT; CDR2 reads YYREEE (reference sequence). J lost 8 bases, V lost 3 bases, and 5 bases had no gene match. The CDR3 extends over 15 amino acids. This chain's CDR3 is CASSSGTSGMYEQFF. The CDR3, as DNA: TGTGCCAGCAGCTCCGGGACTAGCGGGATGTATGAGCAGTTCTTC.

The table lists this clone with a few counts. This chain uses TRBV14 with TRBJ2-1; TRBD1 is a possible D gene (5 bases). Trimming left V 1 base short and J 10 bases short, with 14 bases between. The length of the CDR3 is 14 residues. CDR1 is SGHDN and CDR2 is FVKESK in the germline V gene. The CDR3 loop is CASSQAHRSGEQFF. For the CDR3, the DNA is TGTGCCAGCAGCCAAGCCCACAGGTCTGGGGAGCAGTTCTTC.

A few counts support this clone. The chain carries TRBV7-2 and TRBJ2-1; 7 positions agree with TRBD2. The CDR3 consists of 12 residues. Germline V gene data show CDR1 as SGHTA and CDR2 as FQGNSA. The trim removed 2 bases at V and 15 bases at J, leaving 7 bases unmatched. The CDR3 region is CASSLIGEGRFF. The CDR3 DNA reads TGTGCCAGCAGCTTAATCGGGGAGGGCAGGTTCTTC.

This clone came up a few times. The rearrangement links TRBV6-5 to TRBJ1-1; weak D call: TRBD1 (5 bases). This CDR3 region has 14 residues. Trimming took 1 base from V and 4 from J, leaving 10 bases between them. Looked up from germline, CDR1 is MNHEY and CDR2 is SVGAGI. The CDR3 region is CASSYFHGTTEAFF. The CDR3 region has the DNA TGTGCCAGCAGTTACTTTCACGGGACCACTGAAGCTTTCTTT.

The V gene is TRBV12-5, the J gene TRBJ2-6; D gene unclear. This CDR3 spans 12 amino acids. Trimming left V 7 bases short and J 5 bases short, with 6 bases between. The germline gives CDR1 LGHNT, CDR2 FRNRAP. The CDR3 protein is CASASWANVLTF. The CDR3, as DNA: TGTGCTAGTGCGTCTTGGGCCAACGTCCTGACTTTC.

The V gene is TRBV25-1, the J gene TRBJ2-7, with D maybe TRBD2 (5 bases). Germline V gene sequence: CDR1 MGHDK, CDR2 SYGVNS. This CDR3 spans 12 amino acids. Trimming pared 6 bases from V and 4 bases from J, leaving 10 bases between. This chain's CDR3 is CASSSGEYEQYF. CDR3 sequence (DNA): TGTGCCAGCAGCAGCGGAGAGTACGAGCAGTACTTC.

This clone has just a few counts. The chain links TRBV9 to TRBJ2-5; no definite D call. V shed 4 bases and J shed 1 base, with 8 bases lying between them. The CDR3 sequence is 13 residues long. Per germline, CDR1 SGDLS and CDR2 YYNGEE. The CDR3 nucleotides are TGTGCCAGCAGCCCCAGATCCCAAGAGACCCAGTACTTC. Protein: CASSPRSQETQYF. Using reference TRBV9 and TRBJ2-5 for the parts outside the CDR3, the full variable domain is DSGVTQTPKHLITATGQRVTLRCSPRSGDLSVYWYQQSLDQGLQFLIQYYNGEERAKGNILERFSAQQFPDLHSELNLSSLELGDSALYFCASSPRSQETQYFGPGTRLLVL.

V gene TRBV4-3 combines with J gene TRBJ1-2; 7 bases agree with TRBD1. The J segment lost 5 bases and the V segment lost 0 bases, leaving 9 bases of the junction unmatched. The CDR3 totals 16 residues. Germline V gene data show CDR1 as LGHNA and CDR2 as YSLEER. CDR3 amino acids: CASSQDLPGTDYGYTF. The CDR3 DNA reads TGCGCCAGCAGCCAAGATCTTCCCGGGACAGATTATGGCTACACCTTC.

This clone was picked up a small number of times. The chain has TRBV7-9 and TRBJ2-7; a weak D match, TRBD1 (6 bases). This CDR3 spans 14 amino acids. The germline V gene encodes CDR1 SEHNR and CDR2 FQNEAQ (reference sequence). Trimming cost V 5 bases and J 4 bases, with 15 bases left between them. The CDR3 bases are TGTGCCAGCAGCCTGAGGACAGTAGGTTACGAGCAGTACTTC. It yields the protein CASSLRTVGYEQYF. Using reference TRBV7-9 and TRBJ2-7 for the parts outside the CDR3, the full variable domain is DTGVSQNPRHKITKRGQNVTFRCDPISEHNRLYWYRQTLGQGPEFLTYFQNEAQLEKSRLLSDRFSAERPKGSFSTLEIQRTEQGDSAMYLCASSLRTVGYEQYFGPGTRLTVT.

This clone was counted a few times. This chain connects TRBV28 to TRBJ2-5; 15 bases are a match to TRBD2. Germline V gene data show CDR1 as MDHEN and CDR2 as SYDVKM. The CDR3 runs to 17 residues. Trimming removed 3 bases from V and 5 bases from J; junction bases left unmatched: 7. CDR3 amino acids: CASSFGLAGGGLETQYF. CDR3 DNA sequence: TGTGCCAGCAGTTTCGGACTAGCGGGAGGGGGTCTCGAGACCCAGTACTTC.

The CDR3 loop reads CASSTLQGKAFF. The CDR3 DNA is TGCGCCAGCAGTACCCTACAGGGTAAAGCTTTCTTT. This chain joins TRBV10-1 and TRBJ1-1; perhaps TRBD1 as D (6 bases). In germline, CDR1 is WNHNN, CDR2 SYGVQD (reference sequence). CDR3 length: 12 amino acids. The ends were cut back, 5 bases at V and 9 bases at J, with 13 bases in the middle.

A remark on this clone: Other nucleotide sequences in the sample specify the same CDR3. The rearrangement joins TRBV20-1 to TRBJ2-7, with D unresolved. CDR1 and CDR2 (germline): DFQATT, SNEGSKA (reference sequence). V shed 3 bases and J shed 0 bases, with 3 bases lying between them. This CDR3 comprises 11 residues. CDR3 residues: CSARDSYEQYF. DNA for the CDR3: TGCAGTGCTAGGGACTCCTACGAGCAGTACTTC.

Here the CDR3 DNA reads TGTGCCAGCAGCCGGGACCACACCTACGAGCAGTACTTC. Translated: CASSRDHTYEQYF. The rearrangement joins TRBV7-2 to TRBJ2-7, with D perhaps assigned TRBD1 or TRBD2 (5 bases each). CDR3 size: 13 residues. Trimming pared 5 bases from V and 2 bases from J, leaving 10 bases between. CDR1 is SGHTA and CDR2 is FQGNSA in the germline V gene.

The chain is built from TRBV2 and TRBJ2-6, with unresolved D. Trimming cost V 9 bases and J 0 bases, with 12 bases left between them. This CDR3 is 15 amino acids long. Germline CDR1 reads SNHLY; CDR2 reads FYNNEI. The CDR3 DNA reads as TGTGCCAGATCCAGAGTCTCCTCTGGGGCCAACGTCCTGACTTTC. Protein: CARSRVSSGANVLTF.

This clone was counted only a few times. The V and J genes are TRBV7-2 and TRBJ2-5; possible D gene TRBD2, 5 bases. Germline assignment: CDR1 SGHTA and CDR2 FQGNSA. The V end lost 5 bases, the J end lost 0 bases, and 10 bases lay between the germline ends. The CDR3 consists of 14 residues. The CDR3 coding sequence is TGTGCCAGCAGCACGAGGGCTGACCAAGAGACCCAGTACTTC. This sequence encodes CASSTRADQETQYF.

This clone turned up a few times. The J gene is TRBJ1-2, the V gene TRBV21-1; the table's D call of TRBD1 was not tested on the DNA. TRBV21-1 is shown as a pseudogene. CDR3 size: 18 residues. The CDR3 bases are TGTGCCAGCAGCAAAGGATCGGCAGCCCGCCAGGGAAAGTATGGCTACACCTTC. Its translation is CASSKGSAARQGKYGYTF.